A selection of T cell receptor beta chains follows, all from one sample in a study of technical replicates of blood from a handful of donors. Repertoires were generated with immunoSEQ multiplex PCR, while TCRdb's copy carries only in-frame clones and drops some. The data show over 70,000 clones, 95% seen once. Sequenced material: T cells isolated from PBMCs. The receptors shown here come from a human donor in good health. The CDR3 runs from the conserved cysteine through the conserved F or W. A D gene is named only where the DNA matches it firmly.

V gene: TRBV30; D gene: NA; CDR3 protein: CAWSVLDRAEQYF
V gene: TRBV7-8; D gene: NA; CDR3 protein: CASSQTRPTNTEAFF
V gene: TRBV2; D gene: TRBD2; CDR3 protein: CASKARTSGTYNEQFF
V gene: TRBV6-6; D gene: NA; CDR3 protein: CASSSTRDTEAFF
V gene: TRBV5-1; D gene: NA; CDR3 protein: CASSLATGNTEAFF
V gene: TRBV19; D gene: TRBD2; CDR3 protein: CASNRLAGKDTQYF
V gene: TRBV27; D gene: TRBD2; CDR3 protein: CASSEGLAVYEQYF
V gene: TRBV4-2; D gene: NA; CDR3 protein: CASRPQSQTNEKLFF
V gene: TRBV28; D gene: TRBD1; CDR3 protein: CASSLRDRGRRANEKLFF
V gene: TRBV10-3; D gene: NA; CDR3 protein: CAISTGIGGEAFF
V gene: TRBV10-1; D gene: NA; CDR3 protein: CASPGEGGNTIYF
V gene: TRBV5-4; D gene: TRBD2; CDR3 protein: CASSTSGGTYEQYF
V gene: TRBV29-1; D gene: TRBD2; CDR3 protein: CSVGEGYSYEQYF
V gene: TRBV5-1; D gene: TRBD2; CDR3 protein: CASSILATSGHNEQFF
V gene: TRBV7-9; D gene: NA; CDR3 protein: CASSPPLQRSTDTQYF
V gene: TRBV4-3; D gene: NA; CDR3 protein: CASSQGGGNSHQPQHF
V gene: TRBV28; D gene: TRBD1; CDR3 protein: CASGMDRGIYNEQFF
V gene: TRBV19; D gene: NA; CDR3 protein: CATSLTGAYEQYF
V gene: TRBV15; D gene: NA; CDR3 protein: CATSRDYPAGNYNEQFF
V gene: TRBV6-5; D gene: NA; CDR3 protein: CASSYKGVYNEKLFF
V gene: TRBV19; D gene: NA; CDR3 protein: CASSPRTSRQYF
V gene: TRBV18; D gene: TRBD1; CDR3 protein: CASSPVGGGETQYF
V gene: TRBV15; D gene: TRBD2; CDR3 protein: CATSSRGAGGSSSYEQYF
V gene: TRBV19; D gene: NA; CDR3 protein: CASSIVGTDTQYF
V gene: TRBV5-6; D gene: NA; CDR3 protein: CASSLGHLLEQFF
V gene: TRBV6-1; D gene: NA; CDR3 protein: CASSEDRDTYQPQHF
V gene: TRBV19; D gene: TRBD1; CDR3 protein: CASSDPGQGPFSYEQYF
V gene: TRBV29-1; D gene: TRBD2; CDR3 protein: CSMTSGRRDEQFF
V gene: TRBV7-4; D gene: NA; CDR3 protein: CASSLDPILSSGNTIYF
V gene: TRBV4-1; D gene: NA; CDR3 protein: CASSRMEGANEQYF
V gene: TRBV6-1; D gene: TRBD2; CDR3 protein: CASGIAGDWDEQFF
V gene: TRBV10-1; D gene: NA; CDR3 protein: CASSGPADKRALKEQYF
V gene: TRBV19; D gene: NA; CDR3 protein: CASLTAFYGYTF
V gene: TRBV9; D gene: TRBD1; CDR3 protein: CASSGGTGVNQPQHF
V gene: TRBV10-3; D gene: NA; CDR3 protein: CAISGRGEQFF
V gene: TRBV7-3; D gene: NA; CDR3 protein: CASSPDTNTEAFF
V gene: TRBV5-1; D gene: NA; CDR3 protein: CASSLEGQNTEAFF
V gene: TRBV6-6; D gene: NA; CDR3 protein: CASDHDSSGNTIYF
V gene: TRBV28; D gene: NA; CDR3 protein: CASSFPGIPYEQYF
V gene: TRBV5-1; D gene: NA; CDR3 protein: CASSSTKNEQYF
V gene: TRBV28; D gene: NA; CDR3 protein: CASSLYTEAFF
V gene: TRBV5-4; D gene: TRBD1; CDR3 protein: CASSDRASGNTIYF
V gene: TRBV7-3; D gene: NA; CDR3 protein: CASSLVGLSTDTQYF
V gene: TRBV19; D gene: NA; CDR3 protein: CASSIGTSGNTIYF
V gene: TRBV2; D gene: TRBD1; CDR3 protein: CASSLDRGTDIQYF
V gene: TRBV30; D gene: NA; CDR3 protein: CAWSATGSSRGYTF
V gene: TRBV7-2; D gene: NA; CDR3 protein: CASSLGRDLSYNEQFF